This passage covers 5 T cell receptor beta chains from one sample sequenced in a study of blood T cell repertoires in COVID-19. Only in-frame clones appear in the TCRdb table, and some are missing; sequencing was by immunoSEQ multiplex PCR. The sample includes tens of thousands of clones, roughly four fifths of them seen just once. Sequenced input: peripheral blood. The receptors derive from a woman aged 70-85 years with acute or convalescent COVID-19.

The chain has TRBV19 and TRBJ1-1; maybe TRBD1 (5 bases). The CDR3 is 16 residues long. From germline, CDR1 is LNHDA and CDR2 SQIVND (reference sequence). V was clipped by 0 bases and J by 0 bases, with 11 bases between them. CDR3: CASSIDPGHMNTEAFF. As DNA, the CDR3 is TGTGCCAGTAGTATAGATCCCGGACATATGAACACTGAAGCTTTCTTT.

This clone was counted a few times. The chain combines TRBV28 with TRBJ1-2; 9 positions match TRBD1. The V gene's germline CDR1 is MDHEN and CDR2 SYDVKM. With V trimmed by 5 bases and J by 1 base, 5 bases remained unmatched. This CDR3 has 15 amino acids. The CDR3 nucleotides are TGTGCCAGCAGTGCTGGACAGGGGATTAACTATGGCTACACCTTC. Its protein product is CASSAGQGINYGYTF.

This rearrangement joins TRBV19 to TRBJ2-2, with 7 bases identical to TRBD1. Germline-derived CDR1 and CDR2 are LNHDA and SQIVND (reference sequence). V shed 3 bases and J 1 base; nucleotides not matched to a gene: 5. This CDR3 contains 16 residues. CDR3 sequence reads: CASSIRRTGNTGELFF. CDR3 nucleotide sequence: TGTGCCAGTAGTATTCGTCGGACAGGGAACACCGGGGAGCTGTTTTTT.

V gene TRBV27 combines with J gene TRBJ2-1; 16 bases are a match to TRBD2. CDR1 MNHEY and CDR2 SMNVEV come from the germline V gene (reference sequence). Trimming at V came to 6 bases and at J to 9 bases, leaving 5 bases not matched to a gene. The CDR3 spans 15 residues. The CDR3 here is CASRPGTSGRVEQFF. DNA of the CDR3: TGTGCCAGCAGACCCGGGACTAGCGGGAGGGTTGAGCAGTTCTTC.

The chain has TRBV29-1 and TRBJ2-3; D possibly corresponds to TRBD1 (6 bases). This CDR3 is 12 amino acids long. Germline V CDR1 and CDR2: SQVTM, ANQGSEA. V was trimmed by 6 bases and J by 2 bases, leaving 9 bases between them. The CDR3 is CSVGHITDTQYF. CDR3 sequence (DNA): TGCAGCGTGGGACATATCACAGATACGCAGTATTTT.